This TCR beta chain appears in the sequencing data of a study of blood T cell repertoires in COVID-19. The wider study: The cDNA or gDNA used as material had been derived from T cells, B-cell-depleted T cells, or PBMCs.

The assay was immunoSEQ multiplex PCR, and TCRdb's table has in-frame clones only and misses some. This sample carries about 210,000 clones, almost 85% of them seen once, and the ten largest clones take roughly 8%. After removal of 6 bases from V and 4 bases from J, the junction contained 6 bases not matched to a gene. Germline assignment: CDR1 MNHEY and CDR2 SVGAGI. This CDR3 is 14 amino acids long. The sequence was collected from a woman between 50 and 59 years old with active or convalescent COVID-19. V gene TRBV6-5 combines with J gene TRBJ1-1; 9 nucleotides match TRBD1. Specimen: peripheral blood. CDR3 residues: CASRKGTGSTEAFF. DNA of the CDR3: TGTGCCAGCAGGAAAGGGACAGGGTCCACTGAAGCTTTCTTT.